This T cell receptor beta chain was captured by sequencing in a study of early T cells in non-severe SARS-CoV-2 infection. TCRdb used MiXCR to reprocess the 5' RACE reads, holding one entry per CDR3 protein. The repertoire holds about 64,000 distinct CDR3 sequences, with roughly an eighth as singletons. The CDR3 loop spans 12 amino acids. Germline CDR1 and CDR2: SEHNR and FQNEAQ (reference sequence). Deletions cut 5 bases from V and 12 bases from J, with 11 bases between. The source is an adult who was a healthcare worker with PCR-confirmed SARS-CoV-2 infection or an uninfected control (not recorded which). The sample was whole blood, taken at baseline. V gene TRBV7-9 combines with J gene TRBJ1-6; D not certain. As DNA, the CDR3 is TGTGCCAGCAGCCGCATACCTCTACCCCTCCACTTT. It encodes CASSRIPLPLHF.